One sample yielded the 21 T cell receptor beta chains listed below, sequenced in a study of T cell responses to AZD1222 COVID-19 vaccine. Profiled with immunoSEQ multiplex PCR; TCRdb holds only in-frame clones, not every one. This sample has approximately 65,000 clones, with approximately 91% found just once. The sequenced sample was peripheral blood, obtained on day 0 of AZD1222 vaccination. The receptor source for this set is an adult in good health.

The chain employs TRBV5-1 and TRBJ2-5, with D tentatively TRBD1 or TRBD2 (5 bases each). The CDR3 is made up of 15 amino acids. The germline CDR1 and CDR2 sequences are SGHRS and YFSETQ. Trimming removed 4 bases from V and 7 bases from J, with 20 bases in between. The DNA for the CDR3 is TGCGCCAGCAGCACTACCGGGACGCCGCAATGGACCCAGTACTTC. It specifies CASSTTGTPQWTQYF.

V and J are TRBV11-2 and TRBJ1-3, with a weak D call TRBD1 (5 bases). Germline loops: CDR1 SGHAT, CDR2 FQNNGV. V shed 4 bases and J shed 4 bases, with 26 bases lying between them. The CDR3 has 19 residues. The CDR3 spells CASSSSVPGTWGGGNTIYF. The CDR3 DNA sequence: TGTGCCAGCAGCTCATCAGTCCCCGGGACTTGGGGAGGCGGAAACACCATATATTTT.

The genes are TRBV24-1 and TRBJ1-5; 7 nucleotides line up with TRBD1. The CDR3 runs 17 residues. The V gene end was trimmed by 0 bases and the J gene end by 1 base; junction bases not matched to a gene: 5. CDR1 KGHDR and CDR2 SFDVKD come from the germline V gene. The CDR3 loop reads CATSDLSDRESNQPQHF. The CDR3, as DNA: TGTGCCACCAGTGATTTGAGTGACAGGGAAAGCAATCAGCCCCAGCATTTT.

This chain joins TRBV7-9 and TRBJ1-1; maybe TRBD1 (5 bases). Per germline, CDR1 SEHNR and CDR2 FQNEAQ (reference sequence). The V end was cut by 1 base, the J end by 8 bases, with 20 bases between. The CDR3 has 16 residues. DNA for the CDR3: TGTGCCAGCAGCTTAGATCCGGGGAGGGGCCCATTAGAAGCTTTCTTT. Protein product: CASSLDPGRGPLEAFF.

The chain has TRBV6-5 and TRBJ2-3, with a tentative D call TRBD1 (5 bases). Germline CDR1 reads MNHEY; CDR2 reads SVGAGI. V was shortened by 4 bases and J by 3 bases, with 8 bases between the two germline ends. The CDR3 is 13 amino acids. CDR3 loop: CASSSTATDTQYF. Written as DNA, the CDR3 is TGTGCCAGCAGTTCGACAGCGACAGATACGCAGTATTTT.

This clone was recorded once. In nucleotides, the CDR3 is TGCGCCAGCAGCCCCGGGGAGAGGGTCTACAATGAGCAGTTCTTC. Translating it yields CASSPGERVYNEQFF. The rearrangement joins TRBV4-1 to TRBJ2-1; tentative D call: TRBD2 (5 bases). Germline loops: CDR1 MGHRA, CDR2 YSYEKL. V lost 4 bases and J lost 3, with 13 bases in between. The CDR3 loop spans 15 amino acids.

A word on this clone: One end of the junction fails to match germline, which may point to a read error. As DNA, the CDR3 is TGTGCCAGCAACCAAGGTAGGGTACTTTATGGCTACACCTTC. Its protein is CASNQGRVLYGYTF. The chain has TRBV3-1 (or the pseudogene TRBV3-2) and TRBJ1-2; D gene uncertain. The CDR3 runs 14 residues. Per the germline V gene, CDR1 is LGHDT and CDR2 is YNNKEL (reference sequence).

The chain uses TRBV27 and TRBJ1-1; 12 bases align to TRBD1. Germline values: CDR1 MNHEY, CDR2 SMNVEV (reference sequence). V shed 5 bases, J shed 4 bases, and the junction held 5 bases outside the gene matches. CDR3 length: 15 amino acids. CDR3 DNA sequence: TGTGCCAGCAGTCTCCGGGACAGGGGGCTCACTGAAGCTTTCTTT. Translated: CASSLRDRGLTEAFF.

The chain links TRBV12-5 to TRBJ1-1; 8 nucleotides agree with TRBD1. The junction had 11 bases not matched to a gene; V was cut back by 8 bases and J by 6 bases. CDR3 length: 14 amino acids. The germline V gene encodes CDR1 LGHNT and CDR2 FRNRAP. CDR3 in DNA: TGTGCTAGTTATAAGGCAGGGGGCATGGCTGAAGCTTTCTTT. Its translation is CASYKAGGMAEAFF.

V is TRBV19 and J is TRBJ2-1; 9 bases are a match to TRBD2. Trimming removed 7 bases from V and 1 base from J; junction bases left unmatched: 8. The length of the CDR3 is 16 residues. Germline values: CDR1 LNHDA, CDR2 SQIVND (reference sequence). In nucleotides, the CDR3 is TGTGCCAGTACGCTACTAGCGGGCAAATCCTACAATGAGCAGTTCTTC. This sequence encodes CASTLLAGKSYNEQFF.

DNA for the CDR3: TGTGCCAGCAGCTTGCTCCCTCAAGCCGGGGAGCTGTTTTTT. Translated: CASSLLPQAGELFF. This chain connects TRBV5-6 to TRBJ2-2, with no clear D. V was cut by 1 base and J by 6 bases, with 10 bases left in between. The CDR3 sequence is 14 residues long. Germline CDR1 and CDR2: SGHDT and YYEEEE.

The rearrangement joins TRBV29-1 to TRBJ2-1; D perhaps matches TRBD2 (5 bases). Germline V gene sequence: CDR1 SQVTM, CDR2 ANQGSEA. V lost 2 bases and J 2 bases, leaving 7 bases between the germline ends. The CDR3 is made up of 13 amino acids. The CDR3 sequence: CSVELAPYNEQFF. The CDR3 coding sequence is TGCAGCGTTGAACTAGCCCCCTACAATGAGCAGTTCTTC.

The chain recombines TRBV2 with TRBJ1-1; unclear D gene. Germline CDR1 is SNHLY and CDR2 is FYNNEI. The CDR3 is made up of 10 amino acids. Trimming cost V 6 bases and J 7 bases, with 6 bases left between them. CDR3 region: CASSVIEAFF. CDR3 DNA sequence: TGTGCCAGCAGCGTAATTGAAGCTTTCTTT.

The gene calls are TRBV7-9 and TRBJ1-2; the D gene is possibly TRBD1 (6 bases). The CDR3 totals 16 residues. V lost 7 bases and J 0 bases, leaving 18 bases between the germline ends. Per the germline V gene, CDR1 is SEHNR and CDR2 is FQNEAQ (reference sequence). The CDR3 nucleotides read TGTGCCAGCACCCTAGAGGGGGGCAGGGCTAACTATGGCTACACCTTC. Translated, it gives CASTLEGGRANYGYTF. The whole variable domain, filled in from reference TRBV7-9 and TRBJ1-2, reads DTGVSQNPRHKITKRGQNVTFRCDPISEHNRLYWYRQTLGQGPEFLTYFQNEAQLEKSRLLSDRFSAERPKGSFSTLEIQRTEQGDSAMYLCASTLEGGRANYGYTFGSGTRLTVV.

This chain joins TRBV6-5 and TRBJ2-1; 9 nucleotides agree with TRBD1. Germline V gene sequence: CDR1 MNHEY, CDR2 SVGAGI. Losses at the gene ends were 7 bases for V and 4 bases for J; bases not matched to a gene: 5. This CDR3 is 14 amino acids long. CDR3 nucleotide sequence: TGTGCCAGCATCCCCGGGACAGGGTACAATGAGCAGTTCTTC. This encodes CASIPGTGYNEQFF.

The chain employs TRBV27 and TRBJ2-7; maybe TRBD2 (5 bases). The CDR3 runs to 14 residues. V was cut by 3 bases and J by 7 bases, with 16 bases left in between. Germline CDR1 reads MNHEY; CDR2 reads SMNVEV (reference sequence). This CDR3 reads CASSLGRLTGEQYF. The CDR3 bases are TGTGCCAGCAGTTTGGGGAGACTGACGGGGGAGCAGTACTTC.

V usage is TRBV12-3 or TRBV12-4 and J usage is TRBJ1-1; D may be TRBD1 (5 bases). The CDR3 contains 13 residues. The V end lost 2 bases, the J end lost 4 bases, and 8 bases lay between the germline ends. Written as DNA, the CDR3 is TGTGCCAGCAGTTTAAGGGGTGGCACTGAAGCTTTCTTT. Protein: CASSLRGGTEAFF.

The chain carries TRBV14 and TRBJ2-7, with D unresolved. In germline, CDR1 is SGHDN, CDR2 FVKESK. Trimming pared 3 bases from V and 4 bases from J, leaving 13 bases between. The CDR3 has 14 amino acids. CDR3 in DNA: TGTGCCAGCAGCCACTTTAACCTCCCATACGAGCAGTACTTC. Its translation is CASSHFNLPYEQYF. The full variable domain, rest sourced from reference TRBV14 and TRBJ2-7, is EAGVTQFPSHSVIEKGQTVTLRCDPISGHDNLYWYRRVMGKEIKFLLHFVKESKQDESGMPNNRFLAERTGGTYSTLKVQPAELEDSGVYFCASSHFNLPYEQYFGPGTRLTVT.

V and J are TRBV24-1 and TRBJ2-2; D may correspond to TRBD1 or TRBD2 (6 bases each). V was shortened by 1 base and J by 4 bases, with 15 bases between the two germline ends. Germline-derived CDR1 and CDR2 are KGHDR and SFDVKD. CDR3 size: 17 residues. CDR3 nucleotide sequence: TGTGCCACCAGTGATTTTACAGGGCCGGGGGTCACCGGGGAGCTGTTTTTT. Its protein is CATSDFTGPGVTGELFF.

V usage is TRBV4-1 and J usage is TRBJ1-5, with D perhaps matching TRBD1 (5 bases). The CDR3 loop spans 16 amino acids. Trimming removed 1 base at V and 2 bases at J, with 12 bases between. The germline V gene encodes CDR1 MGHRA and CDR2 YSYEKL. CDR3 residues: CASSQGTRVGNQPQHF. The DNA for the CDR3 is TGCGCCAGCAGCCAAGGGACCAGGGTCGGCAATCAGCCCCAGCATTTT.

The chain carries TRBV30 and TRBJ1-5; a possible D gene is TRBD1 (5 bases). From germline, CDR1 is GTSNPN and CDR2 SVGIG (reference sequence). CDR3 size: 18 residues. Trimming stripped 0 bases from V and 5 bases from J, with 23 bases between. Written as DNA, the CDR3 is TGTGCCTGGAGTGTACCTCCAAGGGGCGGGGGGAAGGATCAGCCCCAGCATTTT. It specifies CAWSVPPRGGGKDQPQHF.